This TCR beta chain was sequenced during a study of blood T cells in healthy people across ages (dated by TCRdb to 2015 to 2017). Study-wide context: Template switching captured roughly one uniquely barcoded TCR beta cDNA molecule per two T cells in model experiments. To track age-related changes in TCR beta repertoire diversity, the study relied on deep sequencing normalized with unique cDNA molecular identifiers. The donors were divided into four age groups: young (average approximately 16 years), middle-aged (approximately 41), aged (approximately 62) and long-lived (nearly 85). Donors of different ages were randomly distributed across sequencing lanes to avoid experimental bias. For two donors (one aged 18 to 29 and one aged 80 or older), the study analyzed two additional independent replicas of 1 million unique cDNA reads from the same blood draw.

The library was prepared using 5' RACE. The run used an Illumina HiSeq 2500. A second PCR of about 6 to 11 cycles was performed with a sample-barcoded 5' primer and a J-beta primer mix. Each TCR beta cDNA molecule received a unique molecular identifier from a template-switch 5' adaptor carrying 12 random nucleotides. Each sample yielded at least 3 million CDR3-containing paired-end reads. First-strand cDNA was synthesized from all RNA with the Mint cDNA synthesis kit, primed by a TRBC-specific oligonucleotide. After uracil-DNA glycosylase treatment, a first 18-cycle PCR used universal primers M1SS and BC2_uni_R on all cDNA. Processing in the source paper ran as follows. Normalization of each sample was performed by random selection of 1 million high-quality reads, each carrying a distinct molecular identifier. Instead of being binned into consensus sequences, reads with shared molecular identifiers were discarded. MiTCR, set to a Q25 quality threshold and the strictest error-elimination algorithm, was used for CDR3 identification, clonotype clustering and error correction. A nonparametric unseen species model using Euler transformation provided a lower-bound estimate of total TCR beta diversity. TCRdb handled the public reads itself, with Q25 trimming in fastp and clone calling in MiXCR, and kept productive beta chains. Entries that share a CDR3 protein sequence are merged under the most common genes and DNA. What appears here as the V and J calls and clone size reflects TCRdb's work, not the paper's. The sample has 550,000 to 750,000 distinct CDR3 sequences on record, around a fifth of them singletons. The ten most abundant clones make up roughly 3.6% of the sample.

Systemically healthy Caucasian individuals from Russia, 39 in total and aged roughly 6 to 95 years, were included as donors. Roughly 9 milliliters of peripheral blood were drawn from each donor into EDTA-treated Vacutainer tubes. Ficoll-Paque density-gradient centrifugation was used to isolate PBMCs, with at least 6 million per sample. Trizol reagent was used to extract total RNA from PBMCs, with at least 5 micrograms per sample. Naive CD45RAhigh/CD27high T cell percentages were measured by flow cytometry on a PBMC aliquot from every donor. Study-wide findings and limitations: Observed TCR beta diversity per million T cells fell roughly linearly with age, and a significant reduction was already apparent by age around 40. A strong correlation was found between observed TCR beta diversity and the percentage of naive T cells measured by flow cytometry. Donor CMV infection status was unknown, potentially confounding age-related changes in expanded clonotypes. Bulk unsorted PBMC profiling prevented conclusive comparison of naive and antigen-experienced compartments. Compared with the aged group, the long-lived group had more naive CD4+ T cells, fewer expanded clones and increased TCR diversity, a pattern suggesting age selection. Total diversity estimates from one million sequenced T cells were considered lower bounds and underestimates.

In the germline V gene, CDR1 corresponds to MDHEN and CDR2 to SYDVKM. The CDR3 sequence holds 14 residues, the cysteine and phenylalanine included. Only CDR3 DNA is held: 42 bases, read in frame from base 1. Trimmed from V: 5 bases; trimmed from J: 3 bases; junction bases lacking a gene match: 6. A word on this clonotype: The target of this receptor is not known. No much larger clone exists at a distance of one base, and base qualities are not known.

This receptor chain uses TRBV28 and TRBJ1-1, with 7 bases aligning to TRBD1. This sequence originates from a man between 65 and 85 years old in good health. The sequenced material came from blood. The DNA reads TGTGCCAGCAGTCCTACCGGGACAGACACTGAAGCTTTCTTT. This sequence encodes CASSPTGTDTEAFF. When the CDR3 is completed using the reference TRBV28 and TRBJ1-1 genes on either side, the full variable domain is DVKVTQSSRYLVKRTGEKVFLECVQDMDHENMFWYRQDPGLGLRLIYFSYDVKMKEKGDIPEGYSVSREKKERFSLILESASTNQTSMYLCASSPTGTDTEAFFGQGTRLTVV.